These 11 T cell receptor beta chains were sequenced from one sample in a study of control samples from healthy donors and cancer patients (dated by TCRdb to 2019 to 2021). Library prep was done by the immunoSEQ multiplex PCR assay. As stored in TCRdb, this immuneACCESS dataset retains in-frame rearrangements with V and J assigned. A fraction of the clones does not appear; measured against another copy, unresolved V genes explain less than half of the discrepancy, and the remainder lacks a known reason. Recorded for this sample are tens of thousands of clones; approximately 80% of them occurred a single time. In total, the top ten clones hold 28% of the sample. Sample: blood. These receptors were obtained from a man aged 50-60 years in good health.

The chain uses TRBV7-9 and TRBJ2-2; no reliable D call. The germline V gene has CDR1 SEHNR and CDR2 FQNEAQ (reference sequence). V gave up 3 bases and J gave up 6 bases, with 5 bases separating them. This CDR3 region has 12 residues. The CDR3 region is CASSFGAGELFF. DNA of the CDR3: TGTGCCAGCAGCTTTGGGGCCGGGGAGCTGTTTTTT.

This CDR3 is CASSFVRVISEAFF. The CDR3 region has the DNA TGTGCCAGCAGCTTTGTCAGGGTTATTTCTGAAGCTTTCTTT. V is TRBV5-6 and J is TRBJ1-1; the D gene is possibly TRBD1 (5 bases). The CDR3 covers 14 residues. The V and J ends lost 2 bases and 6 bases respectively, with 14 bases between them. The V gene's germline CDR1 is SGHDT and CDR2 YYEEEE.

The rearrangement links TRBV4-1 to TRBJ1-1; D might be TRBD1 (6 bases). Trimming removed 5 bases from V and 11 bases from J, with 15 bases in between. The CDR3 has 12 residues. Germline CDR1 and CDR2: MGHRA and YSYEKL. CDR3 protein: CASSFTGGWAFF. The CDR3 DNA follows: TGCGCCAGCAGCTTCACGGGGGGCTGGGCTTTCTTT.

The chain uses TRBV6-5 and TRBJ2-7; no clear D. Germline values: CDR1 MNHEY, CDR2 SVGAGI. Between the trimmed V and J ends, which lost 2 bases and 2 bases, there was a span of 13 bases. CDR3 length equals 15 residues. In nucleotides, the CDR3 is TGTGCCAGCAGTTACGCCTCCGCCGTTGCCTACGAGCAGTACTTC. Translation: CASSYASAVAYEQYF.

This sequence joins TRBV6-5 and TRBJ2-7, with a tentative D call TRBD1 (5 bases). This CDR3 is 14 amino acids long. Trimming removed 2 bases at V and 4 bases at J, with 12 bases between. The germline gives CDR1 MNHEY, CDR2 SVGAGI. CDR3 region: CASSYGHVIYEQYF. The DNA for the CDR3 is TGTGCCAGCAGTTACGGACATGTGATTTACGAGCAGTACTTC.

The chain uses TRBV7-2 and TRBJ2-7, with 8 bases identical to TRBD1. Germline CDR1 and CDR2: SGHTA and FQGNSA. Trimming removed 3 bases from V and 2 bases from J; junction bases left unmatched: 12. The length of the CDR3 is 17 residues. The DNA for the CDR3 is TGTGCCAGCAGCTTTTCAGGGGGCGGGATCTCTCCCTACGAGCAGTACTTC. This translates into CASSFSGGGISPYEQYF.

This clone came up once. The V and J genes are TRBV30 and TRBJ1-3, with D hard to call. Germline V CDR1 and CDR2: GTSNPN, SVGIG (reference sequence). CDR3 length: 15 residues. With 2 bases removed from V and 0 bases from J, the gap between germline ends came to 11 bases. The DNA for the CDR3 is TGTGCCTGGAGTATACGAGGAAACTCTGGAAACACCATATATTTT. The encoded protein is CAWSIRGNSGNTIYF.

The chain links TRBV7-5 to TRBJ2-7; TRBD2, the D gene given by the table, was not confirmed from the DNA. TRBV7-5 is deemed a pseudogene. This CDR3 contains 14 residues. The CDR3, as DNA: TGTGTCAGAAGCTTAGAAGCCCTCTCCTACGAGCAGTACTTC. Translation: CVRSLEALSYEQYF.

The chain combines TRBV6-4 with TRBJ2-3; D possibly uses TRBD1 or TRBD2 (6 bases each). CDR1 and CDR2 (germline): MRHNA, SNTAGT. V gave up 0 bases and J gave up 5 bases, with 12 bases separating them. The CDR3 totals 15 residues. CDR3 sequence reads: CASSDSEEGGDTQYF. CDR3 sequence (DNA): TGTGCCAGCAGTGACTCGGAGGAGGGGGGAGATACGCAGTATTTT.

This clone came up a few times. J is TRBJ1-1 and V is TRBV30, with D hard to call. The CDR3 is 16 residues long. V lost 3 bases and J lost 0, with 17 bases in between. The germline V gene encodes CDR1 GTSNPN and CDR2 SVGIG (reference sequence). This CDR3 is CAWRPRSSSMNTEAFF. The CDR3 nucleotides are TGTGCCTGGAGGCCCCGCTCGAGCAGCATGAACACTGAAGCTTTCTTT.

The chain joins TRBV5-8 to TRBJ2-3; 9 nucleotides agree with TRBD1. Germline values: CDR1 SGHTS, CDR2 YDEGEE. V shed 4 bases and J 3 bases; nucleotides not matched to a gene: 9. The CDR3 covers 16 residues. The CDR3 reads CASSGSRDRVTDTQYF. The CDR3 coding sequence is TGTGCCAGCAGCGGATCTCGGGACAGGGTGACAGATACGCAGTATTTT.